The 7 T cell receptor beta chains reported below all come from one sample, sequenced in a study of cytomegalovirus exposure and HLA in healthy donors. 60 Vbeta and 13 Jbeta primers were used in PCR. Using immunoSEQ multiplex PCR, the repertoire was profiled, and TCRdb retains in-frame clones only, with some absent. The data show roughly 100,000 clones, nearly 80% seen once. Specimen: PBMCs. The origin of the receptors is a man aged 60 to 75 in good health and CMV-seropositive.

This chain uses TRBV28 with TRBJ2-4; 9 bases agree with TRBD2. V shed 6 bases, J shed 3 bases, and the junction held 3 bases outside the gene matches. CDR1 is MDHEN, CDR2 SYDVKM, per germline. CDR3 length: 14 residues. CDR3 in DNA: TGTGCCAGCAGCTTTAGCGGGGGCAAAAACATTCAGTACTTC. Protein: CASSFSGGKNIQYF.

This clone has a handful of counts. This chain connects TRBV28 to TRBJ1-1, with 9 bases aligning to TRBD1. V shed 3 bases, J shed 4 bases, and the junction held 3 bases outside the gene matches. CDR3 length: 14 residues. Per the germline V gene, CDR1 is MDHEN and CDR2 is SYDVKM. CDR3: CASSLGQGLTEAFF. The DNA for the CDR3 is TGTGCCAGCAGTTTGGGACAGGGCCTCACTGAAGCTTTCTTT.

The chain joins TRBV6-1 to TRBJ1-5, with a tentative D call TRBD1 (5 bases). This CDR3 comprises 14 residues. The V and J ends lost 2 bases and 11 bases respectively, with 16 bases between them. From germline, CDR1 is MNHNS and CDR2 SASEGT. CDR3 loop: CASSELRDGESQHF. For the CDR3, the DNA is TGTGCCAGCAGTGAATTGCGGGACGGCGAGTCCCAGCATTTT.

In its sample, this clone was seen many times. CDR3 bases: TGTGCCAGCAGCAAGGGACAGAGGGACACCGGGGAGCTGTTTTTT. Translated, it gives CASSKGQRDTGELFF. V usage is TRBV5-4 and J usage is TRBJ2-2; 7 bases are a match to TRBD1. The germline V gene encodes CDR1 SGHNT and CDR2 YYREEE (reference sequence). This CDR3 is 15 amino acids long. J gave up 3 bases and V 4 bases, and 6 bases lay outside the gene matches.

This chain uses TRBV7-2 with TRBJ1-5; 11 bases agree with TRBD1. Looked up from germline, CDR1 is SGHTA and CDR2 is FQGNSA. Trimming at V came to 3 bases and at J to 6 bases, leaving 4 bases not matched to a gene. This CDR3 region has 15 residues. DNA of the CDR3: TGTGCCAGCAGCTTTGGACAGGGGGCGAGTCAGCCCCAGCATTTT. This gives the protein CASSFGQGASQPQHF.

V gene TRBV10-3 combines with J gene TRBJ1-3; 7 nucleotides align to TRBD1. Unmatched junction bases numbered 5, after V lost 0 bases and J lost 3 bases. The CDR3 extends over 16 amino acids. From germline, CDR1 is ENHRY and CDR2 SYGVKD. The CDR3 sequence: CAISESRQGGGNTIYF. The DNA for the CDR3 is TGTGCCATCAGTGAGTCCCGACAGGGAGGTGGAAACACCATATATTTT.

The sample holds one count of this clone. The genes are TRBV5-4 and TRBJ2-4, with 11 nucleotides matching TRBD2. This CDR3 comprises 16 residues. The trim removed 0 bases at V and 8 bases at J, leaving 7 bases unmatched. CDR1 is SGHNT and CDR2 is YYREEE in the germline V gene (reference sequence). The CDR3 loop is CASSLVLAGGADIQYF. The CDR3 nucleotides read TGTGCCAGCAGCTTGGTCCTAGCGGGGGGTGCCGACATTCAGTACTTC.